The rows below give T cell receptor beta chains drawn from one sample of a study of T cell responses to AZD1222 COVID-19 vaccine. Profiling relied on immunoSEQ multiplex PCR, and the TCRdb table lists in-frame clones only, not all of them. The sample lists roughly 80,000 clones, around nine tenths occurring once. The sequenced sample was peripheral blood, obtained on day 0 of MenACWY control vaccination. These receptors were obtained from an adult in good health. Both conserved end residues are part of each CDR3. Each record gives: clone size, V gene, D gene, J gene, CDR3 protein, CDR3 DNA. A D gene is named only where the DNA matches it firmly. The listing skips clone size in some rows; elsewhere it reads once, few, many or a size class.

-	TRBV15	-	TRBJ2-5	CATSSLGETQYF	TGTGCCACCAGCAGTCTTGGAGAGACCCAGTACTTC
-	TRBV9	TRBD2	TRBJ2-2	CASSPGTRGRAGTGELFF	TGTGCCAGCAGCCCGGGGACTCGCGGGAGGGCGGGCACCGGGGAGCTGTTTTTT
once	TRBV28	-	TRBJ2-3	CASRSTGQDTQYF	TGTGCCAGCAGGAGCACGGGGCAGGATACGCAGTATTTT
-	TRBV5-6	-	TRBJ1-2	CASKPGPSSTGYTF	TGTGCCAGCAAACCAGGACCCTCTTCGACAGGCTACACCTTC
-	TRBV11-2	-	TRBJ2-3	CASRGGDLWDTQYF	TGTGCCAGCAGGGGGGGAGACTTGTGGGATACGCAGTATTTT
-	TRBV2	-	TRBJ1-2	CAGHIYGYTF	TGTGCCGGCCACATCTATGGCTACACCTTC
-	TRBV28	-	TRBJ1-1	CASSLTGNVGGFEAFF	TGTGCCAGCAGTTTAACTGGGAATGTGGGAGGCTTCGAAGCTTTCTTT
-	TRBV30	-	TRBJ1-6	CAWSPDWGSSNSPLHF	TGTGCCTGGAGTCCCGACTGGGGATCTTCAAATTCACCCCTCCACTTT
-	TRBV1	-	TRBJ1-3	CTSSSRTGGNTIYF	TGCACCAGCAGCTCTCGGACGGGGGGAAACACCATATATTTT
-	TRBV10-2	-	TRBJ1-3	CASSVGQDTIYF	TGCGCCAGCAGTGTGGGGCAGGACACCATATATTTT
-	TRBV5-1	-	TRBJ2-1	CASSLGLGGSSYNEQFF	TGCGCCAGCAGCTTGGGTCTGGGCGGCAGCTCCTACAATGAGCAGTTCTTC
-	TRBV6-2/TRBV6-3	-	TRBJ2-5	CASSSEGGRETQYF	TGTGCCAGCAGTTCCGAGGGGGGCCGAGAGACCCAGTACTTC
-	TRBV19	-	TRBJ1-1	CASSNGRARVGTEAFF	TGTGCCAGTAGCAACGGTCGGGCTAGAGTGGGGACTGAAGCTTTCTTT
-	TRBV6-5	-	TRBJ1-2	CASSYSQAGGRYGYTF	TGTGCCAGCAGTTACTCGCAAGCCGGGGGTCGGTATGGCTACACCTTC
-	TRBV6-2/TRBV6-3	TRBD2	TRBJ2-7	CASSYVGASGSAEQYF	TGTGCCAGCAGTTACGTTGGGGCTAGCGGGAGCGCCGAGCAGTACTTC
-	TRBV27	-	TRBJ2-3	CASSLHLGTDTQYF	TGTGCCAGCAGTTTACATCTGGGCACAGATACGCAGTATTTT
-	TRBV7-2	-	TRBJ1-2	CASSLRTEGGYTF	TGTGCCAGCAGCTTAAGGACAGAGGGTGGCTACACCTTC
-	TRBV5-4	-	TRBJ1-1	CASSLGTEAFF	TGTGCCAGCAGCTTGGGGACAGAAGCTTTCTTT
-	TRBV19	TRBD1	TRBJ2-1	CASSLGQGASNEQFF	TGTGCCAGTAGTTTGGGACAGGGGGCCTCCAATGAGCAGTTCTTC
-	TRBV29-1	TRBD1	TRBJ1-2	CSVLGGQNYGYTF	TGCAGCGTTCTAGGGGGACAGAACTATGGCTACACCTTC
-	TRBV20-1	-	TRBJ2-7	CSASKQLAYAEQYF	TGCAGTGCTAGTAAACAGTTAGCCTACGCCGAGCAGTACTTC
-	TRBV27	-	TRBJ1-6	CASNRGGTNSPLHF	TGTGCCAGCAACCGCGGGGGCACCAATTCACCCCTCCACTTT
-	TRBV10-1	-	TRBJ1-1	CASSTERNTEAFF	TGCGCCAGCAGTACCGAGCGGAACACTGAAGCTTTCTTT
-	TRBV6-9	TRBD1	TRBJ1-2	CASSYWPGGPLLYGYTF	TGTGCCAGCAGTTATTGGCCAGGGGGCCCTCTCCTCTATGGCTACACCTTC
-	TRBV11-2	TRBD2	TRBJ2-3	CASSSPGRETDTQYF	TGTGCCAGCAGCTCGCCGGGGCGGGAGACAGATACGCAGTATTTT
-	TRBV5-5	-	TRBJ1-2	CASSLYFWGDYGYTF	TGTGCCAGCAGCTTGTATTTTTGGGGGGACTATGGCTACACCTTC
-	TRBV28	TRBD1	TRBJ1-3	CASRLTGQANAVSGNTIYF	TGTGCCAGCAGACTAACGGGACAGGCGAATGCGGTCTCTGGAAACACCATATATTTT
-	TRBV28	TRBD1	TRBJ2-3	CASRGGQDTDTQYF	TGTGCCAGCAGAGGGGGCCAGGATACAGATACGCAGTATTTT
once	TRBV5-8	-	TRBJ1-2	CASSFMADGYTF	TGTGCCAGCAGCTTCATGGCAGATGGCTACACCTTC
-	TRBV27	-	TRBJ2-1	CASSPEFQAYNEQFF	TGTGCCAGCAGTCCTGAATTCCAGGCGTACAATGAGCAGTTCTTC
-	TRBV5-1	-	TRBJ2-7	CASSLAEGLGNEQYF	TGCGCCAGCAGCTTGGCCGAGGGGCTCGGCAACGAGCAGTACTTC